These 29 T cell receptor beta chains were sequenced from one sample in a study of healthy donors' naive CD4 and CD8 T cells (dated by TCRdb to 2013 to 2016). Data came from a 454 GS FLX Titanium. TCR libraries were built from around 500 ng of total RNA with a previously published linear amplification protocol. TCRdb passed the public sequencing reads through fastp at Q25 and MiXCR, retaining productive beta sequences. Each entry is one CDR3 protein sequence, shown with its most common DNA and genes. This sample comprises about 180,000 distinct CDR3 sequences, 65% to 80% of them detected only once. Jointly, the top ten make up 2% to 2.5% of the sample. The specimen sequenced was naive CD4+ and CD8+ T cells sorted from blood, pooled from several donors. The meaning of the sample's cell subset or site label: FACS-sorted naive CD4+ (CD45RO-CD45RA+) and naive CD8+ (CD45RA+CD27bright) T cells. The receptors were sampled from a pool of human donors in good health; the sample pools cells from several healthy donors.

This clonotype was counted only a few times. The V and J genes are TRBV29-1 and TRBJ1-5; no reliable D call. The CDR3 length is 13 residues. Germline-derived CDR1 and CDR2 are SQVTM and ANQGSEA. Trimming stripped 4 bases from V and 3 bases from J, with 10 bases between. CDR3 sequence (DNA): TGCAGCGTTGCACCAGGAAACAATCAGCCCCAGCATTTT. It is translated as CSVAPGNNQPQHF.

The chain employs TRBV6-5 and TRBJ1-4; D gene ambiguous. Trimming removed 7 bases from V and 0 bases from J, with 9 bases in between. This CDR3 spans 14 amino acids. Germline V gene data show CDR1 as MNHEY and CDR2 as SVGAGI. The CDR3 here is CASKSGSTNEKLFF. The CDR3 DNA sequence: TGTGCCAGCAAATCGGGGTCAACTAATGAAAAACTGTTTTTT.

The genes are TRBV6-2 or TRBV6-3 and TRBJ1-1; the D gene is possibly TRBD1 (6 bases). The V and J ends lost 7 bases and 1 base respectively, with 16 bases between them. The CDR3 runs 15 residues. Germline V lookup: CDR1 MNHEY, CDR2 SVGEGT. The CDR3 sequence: CASTAPGQRNTEAFF. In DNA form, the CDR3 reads TGTGCCAGCACCGCCCCCGGACAGAGGAACACTGAAGCTTTCTTT.

CDR3 coding DNA: TGCAGCGTCAGACAGGGTAACAATGAGCAGTTCTTC. This translates into CSVRQGNNEQFF. The rearrangement links TRBV29-1 to TRBJ2-1; 7 nucleotides align to TRBD1. Germline-derived CDR1 and CDR2 are SQVTM and ANQGSEA. With V trimmed by 6 bases and J by 5 bases, 4 bases remained unmatched. CDR3 size: 12 residues.

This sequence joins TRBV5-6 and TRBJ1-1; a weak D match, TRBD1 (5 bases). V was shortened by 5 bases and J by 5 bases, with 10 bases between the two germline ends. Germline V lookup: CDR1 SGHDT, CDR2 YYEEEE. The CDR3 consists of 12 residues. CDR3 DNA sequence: TGTGCCAGCAGTTTTGGGGGTACTGAAGCTTTCTTT. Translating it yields CASSFGGTEAFF.

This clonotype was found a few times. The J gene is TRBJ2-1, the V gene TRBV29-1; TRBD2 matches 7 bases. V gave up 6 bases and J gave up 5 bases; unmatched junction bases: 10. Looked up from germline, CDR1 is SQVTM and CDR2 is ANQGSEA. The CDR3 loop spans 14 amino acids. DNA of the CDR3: TGCAGCGTAAGCAGCGGGAATAGGGACAATGAGCAGTTCTTC. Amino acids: CSVSSGNRDNEQFF.

CDR3 nucleotide sequence: TGTGCCAGTAGTCTCGGGACATCTACCTACAATGAGCAGTTCTTC. As protein: CASSLGTSTYNEQFF. The gene calls are TRBV19 and TRBJ2-1; weak D call: TRBD1 (6 bases). CDR3 length: 15 amino acids. Trimming stripped 5 bases from V and 2 bases from J, with 13 bases between. CDR1 is LNHDA and CDR2 is SQIVND in the germline V gene (reference sequence).

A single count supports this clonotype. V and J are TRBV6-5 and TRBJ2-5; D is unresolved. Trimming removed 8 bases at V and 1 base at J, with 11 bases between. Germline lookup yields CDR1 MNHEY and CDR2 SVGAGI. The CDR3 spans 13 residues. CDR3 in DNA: TGTGCCAGCCGGAAGTGGGGCCAAGAGACCCAGTACTTC. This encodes CASRKWGQETQYF.

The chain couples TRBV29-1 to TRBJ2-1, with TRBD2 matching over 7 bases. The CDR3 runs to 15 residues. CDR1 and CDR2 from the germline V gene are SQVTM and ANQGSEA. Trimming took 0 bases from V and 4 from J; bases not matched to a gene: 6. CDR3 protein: CSVEEGTNLYNEQFF. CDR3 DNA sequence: TGCAGCGTTGAAGAAGGGACTAATCTTTACAATGAGCAGTTCTTC.

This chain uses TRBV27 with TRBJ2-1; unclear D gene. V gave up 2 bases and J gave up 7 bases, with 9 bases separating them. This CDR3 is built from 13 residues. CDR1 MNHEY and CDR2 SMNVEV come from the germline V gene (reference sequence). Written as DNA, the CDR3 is TGTGCCAGCAGTTTAAGTATCGTGAATGAGCAGTTCTTC. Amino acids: CASSLSIVNEQFF.

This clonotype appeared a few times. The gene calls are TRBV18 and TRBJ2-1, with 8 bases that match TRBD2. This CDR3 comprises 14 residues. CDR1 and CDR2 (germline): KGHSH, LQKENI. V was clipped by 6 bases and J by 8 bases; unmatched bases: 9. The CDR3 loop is CASSWTSRADEQFF. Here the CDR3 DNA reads TGTGCCAGCTCTTGGACTAGCAGGGCGGATGAGCAGTTCTTC.

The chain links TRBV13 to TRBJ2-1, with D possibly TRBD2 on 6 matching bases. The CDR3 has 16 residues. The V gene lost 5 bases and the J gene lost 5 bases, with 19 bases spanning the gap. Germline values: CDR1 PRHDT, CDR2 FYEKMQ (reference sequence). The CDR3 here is CASSGRWASVDNEQFF. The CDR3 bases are TGTGCCAGCAGCGGCCGGTGGGCTAGCGTGGACAATGAGCAGTTCTTC.

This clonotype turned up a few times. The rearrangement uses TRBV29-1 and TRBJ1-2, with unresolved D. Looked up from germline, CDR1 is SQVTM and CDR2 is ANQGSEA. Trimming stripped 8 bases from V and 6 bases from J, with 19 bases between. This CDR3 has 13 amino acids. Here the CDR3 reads CSPWVLEDDGYTF. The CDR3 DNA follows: TGCAGCCCCTGGGTGTTAGAGGACGATGGCTACACCTTC.

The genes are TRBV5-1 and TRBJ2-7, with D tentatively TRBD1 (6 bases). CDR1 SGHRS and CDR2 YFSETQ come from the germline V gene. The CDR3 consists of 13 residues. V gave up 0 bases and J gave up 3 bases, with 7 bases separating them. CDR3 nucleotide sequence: TGCGCCAGCAGCTTGGAACAGGGCTACGAGCAGTACTTC. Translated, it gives CASSLEQGYEQYF.

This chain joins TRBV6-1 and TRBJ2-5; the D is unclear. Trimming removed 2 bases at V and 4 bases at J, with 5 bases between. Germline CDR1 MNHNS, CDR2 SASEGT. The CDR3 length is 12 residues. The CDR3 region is CASSESVETQYF. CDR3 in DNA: TGTGCCAGCAGTGAATCTGTAGAGACCCAGTACTTC.

DNA for the CDR3: TGTGCCAGCAGCCTTCTCATGAACACTGAAGCTTTCTTT. Its protein is CASSLLMNTEAFF. The chain employs TRBV14 and TRBJ1-1; D not certain. The germline CDR1 and CDR2 sequences are SGHDN and FVKESK. This CDR3 is built from 13 residues. V lost 4 bases and J 0 bases, leaving 6 bases between the germline ends.

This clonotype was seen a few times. This CDR3 reads CSVGDSSGNTIYF. The CDR3, as DNA: TGCAGCGTCGGGGACAGCTCTGGAAACACCATATATTTT. The chain employs TRBV29-1 and TRBJ1-3, with 7 bases identical to TRBD1. Germline assignment: CDR1 SQVTM and CDR2 ANQGSEA. After removal of 6 bases from V and 0 bases from J, the junction contained 2 bases not matched to a gene. The CDR3 spans 13 residues.

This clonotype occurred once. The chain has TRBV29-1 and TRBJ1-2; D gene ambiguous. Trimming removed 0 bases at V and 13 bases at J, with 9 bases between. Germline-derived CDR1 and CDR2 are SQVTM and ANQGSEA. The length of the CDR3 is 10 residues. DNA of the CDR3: TGCAGCGTTGAAGATCCAGACCGCACCTTC. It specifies CSVEDPDRTF.

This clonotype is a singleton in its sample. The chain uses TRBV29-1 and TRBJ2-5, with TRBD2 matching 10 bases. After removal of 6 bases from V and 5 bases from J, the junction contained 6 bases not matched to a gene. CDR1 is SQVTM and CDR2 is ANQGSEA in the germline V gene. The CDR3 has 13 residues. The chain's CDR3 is CSVEGLAQETQYF. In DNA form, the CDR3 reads TGCAGCGTCGAGGGACTAGCGCAGGAGACCCAGTACTTC.

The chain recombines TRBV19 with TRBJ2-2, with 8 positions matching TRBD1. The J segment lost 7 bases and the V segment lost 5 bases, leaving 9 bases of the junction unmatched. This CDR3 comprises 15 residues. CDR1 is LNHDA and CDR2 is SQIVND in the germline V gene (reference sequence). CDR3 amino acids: CASSSWQGANGELFF. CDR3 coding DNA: TGTGCCAGTAGTTCCTGGCAGGGGGCCAACGGGGAGCTGTTTTTT.

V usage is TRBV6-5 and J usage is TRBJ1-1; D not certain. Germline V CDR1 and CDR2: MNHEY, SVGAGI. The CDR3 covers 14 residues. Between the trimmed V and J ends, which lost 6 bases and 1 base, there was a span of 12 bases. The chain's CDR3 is CASRAPAGNTEAFF. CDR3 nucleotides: TGTGCCAGCAGGGCCCCCGCAGGGAACACTGAAGCTTTCTTT.

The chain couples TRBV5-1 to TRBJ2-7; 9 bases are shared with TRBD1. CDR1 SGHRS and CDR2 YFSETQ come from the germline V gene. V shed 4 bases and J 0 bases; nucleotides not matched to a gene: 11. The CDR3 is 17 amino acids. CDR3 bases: TGCGCCAGCAGCCCCGGTGTGGACAGGGGCATCTCCTACGAGCAGTACTTC. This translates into CASSPGVDRGISYEQYF.

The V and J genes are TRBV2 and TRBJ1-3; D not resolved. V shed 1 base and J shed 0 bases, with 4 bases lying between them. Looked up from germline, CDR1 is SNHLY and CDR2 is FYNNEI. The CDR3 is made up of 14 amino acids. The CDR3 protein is CASSEGVSGNTIYF. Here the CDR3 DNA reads TGTGCCAGCAGTGAAGGGGTCTCTGGAAACACCATATATTTT.

The CDR3 nucleotides read TGCAGCGTTGAAAAGCGGGGAGATGAGCAGTTCTTC. Its translation: CSVEKRGDEQFF. V usage is TRBV29-1 and J usage is TRBJ2-1; 7 nucleotides line up with TRBD2. CDR3 length: 12 residues. Germline V gene lookup returns CDR1 SQVTM and CDR2 ANQGSEA. V lost 2 bases, J lost 8 bases, and 3 bases stayed unmatched.

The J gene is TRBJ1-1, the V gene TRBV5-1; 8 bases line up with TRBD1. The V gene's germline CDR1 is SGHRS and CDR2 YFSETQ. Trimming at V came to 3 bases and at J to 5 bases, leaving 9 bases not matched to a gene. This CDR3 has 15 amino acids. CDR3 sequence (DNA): TGCGCCAGCAGCTCTGACAGGGGCGAAGGAACTGAAGCTTTCTTT. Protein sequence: CASSSDRGEGTEAFF.

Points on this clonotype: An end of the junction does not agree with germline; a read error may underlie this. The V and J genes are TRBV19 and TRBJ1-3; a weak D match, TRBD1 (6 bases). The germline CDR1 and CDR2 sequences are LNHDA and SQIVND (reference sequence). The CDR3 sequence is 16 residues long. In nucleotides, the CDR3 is TGTGCCAGTATGCGGGGGGGCACGAGCTCTGGAGACACCATATATTTT. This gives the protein CASMRGGTSSGDTIYF.

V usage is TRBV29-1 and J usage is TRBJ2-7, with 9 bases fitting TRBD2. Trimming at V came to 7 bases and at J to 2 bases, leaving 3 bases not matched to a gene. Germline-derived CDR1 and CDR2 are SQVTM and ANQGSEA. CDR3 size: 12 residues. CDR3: CSALAGTYEQYF. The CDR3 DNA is TGCAGCGCCCTAGCGGGGACCTACGAGCAGTACTTC.

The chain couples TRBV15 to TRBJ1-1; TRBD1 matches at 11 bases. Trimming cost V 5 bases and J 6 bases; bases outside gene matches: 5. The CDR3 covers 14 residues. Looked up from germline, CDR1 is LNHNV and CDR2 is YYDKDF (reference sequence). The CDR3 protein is CATSLWDRGSEAFF. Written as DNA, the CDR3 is TGTGCCACCAGCCTTTGGGACAGGGGGTCTGAAGCTTTCTTT.

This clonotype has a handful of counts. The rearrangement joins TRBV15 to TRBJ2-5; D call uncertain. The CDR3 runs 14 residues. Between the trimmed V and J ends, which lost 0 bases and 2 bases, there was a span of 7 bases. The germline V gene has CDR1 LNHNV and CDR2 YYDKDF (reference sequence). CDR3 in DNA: TGTGCCACCAGCAGAGATCGGGCTCAAGAGACCCAGTACTTC. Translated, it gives CATSRDRAQETQYF.